What follows are 31 T cell receptor beta chains derived from one specimen sequenced in a study of blood T cell repertoires in COVID-19. Here immunoSEQ multiplex PCR was the method, and the copy in TCRdb shows in-frame clones only, minus some. The sample records approximately 50,000 clones, roughly three quarters being singletons. Sequencing used peripheral blood. These receptors all come from a man in his fifties or sixties with active or convalescent COVID-19.

V gene TRBV7-2 combines with J gene TRBJ2-3, with D tentatively TRBD2 (6 bases). Trimming shortened V by 2 bases and J by 1 base, and 7 bases separated the two germline ends. This CDR3 comprises 14 residues. CDR1 is SGHTA, CDR2 FQGNSA, per germline. The CDR3 DNA is TGTGCCAGCAGCTTAACGGGGGGCACAGATACGCAGTATTTT. This gives the protein CASSLTGGTDTQYF. Full variable domain (rest looked up from reference TRBV7-2 and TRBJ2-3): GAGVSQSPSNKVTEKGKDVELRCDPISGHTALYWYRQSLGQGLEFLIYFQGNSAPDKSGLPSDRFSAERTGGSVSTLTIQRTQQEDSAVYLCASSLTGGTDTQYFGPGTRLTVL.

V is TRBV11-2 and J is TRBJ2-5; 15 bases are a match to TRBD2. CDR3 length equals 15 residues. V lost 4 bases, J lost 9 bases, and 6 bases stayed unmatched. Per germline, CDR1 SGHAT and CDR2 FQNNGV. The CDR3 protein is CASSSIGLAGGSQYF. The CDR3 coding sequence is TGTGCCAGCAGCTCGATCGGACTAGCGGGAGGGTCCCAGTACTTC.

This sequence joins TRBV6-5 and TRBJ1-6; D uncertain. Per germline, CDR1 MNHEY and CDR2 SVGAGI. The CDR3 has 12 amino acids. Trimming left V 6 bases short and J 8 bases short, with 8 bases between. The CDR3 sequence is CASRYSDSPLHF. The CDR3, as DNA: TGTGCCAGCAGATACAGCGATTCACCCCTCCACTTT.

V and J are TRBV6-5 and TRBJ1-4; D may be TRBD1 (5 bases). This CDR3 has 15 amino acids. The V and J ends lost 0 bases and 7 bases respectively, with 12 bases between them. CDR1 is MNHEY, CDR2 SVGAGI, per germline. The DNA of the CDR3 is TGTGCCAGCAGTTACTCCAGGGTATTGGCTGAAAAACTGTTTTTT. Residues: CASSYSRVLAEKLFF.

This clone was counted once. As DNA, the CDR3 is TGTGCCTGGAGTGTGGGGGCAATGGACAGAGCCTACGAGCAGTACTTC. Its protein product is CAWSVGAMDRAYEQYF. V is TRBV30 and J is TRBJ2-7, with D maybe TRBD1 (6 bases). V lost 0 bases, J lost 2 bases, and 17 bases lay in between. This CDR3 is 16 amino acids long. Germline lookup yields CDR1 GTSNPN and CDR2 SVGIG (reference sequence).

The V gene is TRBV19, the J gene TRBJ2-7; 7 nucleotides match TRBD1. This CDR3 is 14 amino acids long. The germline CDR1 and CDR2 sequences are LNHDA and SQIVND (reference sequence). J lost 1 base, V lost 8 bases, and 8 bases had no gene match. The CDR3 sequence is CASSSRQGSYEQYF. CDR3 DNA: TGTGCCAGTTCGTCGCGACAGGGTTCCTACGAGCAGTACTTC.

The chain uses TRBV11-2 and TRBJ2-3; 9 bases are shared with TRBD2. V lost 2 bases to trimming and J lost 2 bases; unmatched junction nucleotides: 5. Germline-derived CDR1 and CDR2 are SGHAT and FQNNGV. There are 16 residues in the CDR3. The CDR3 sequence is CASSLTLAGSTDTQYF. The CDR3 DNA is TGTGCCAGCAGCTTAACCCTAGCGGGGTCCACAGATACGCAGTATTTT.

V is TRBV27 and J is TRBJ2-1; 10 nucleotides match TRBD2. The CDR3 runs to 16 residues. The ends lost 3 bases at V and 4 bases at J; junction bases unmatched: 6. Germline V lookup: CDR1 MNHEY, CDR2 SMNVEV (reference sequence). The CDR3 DNA is TGTGCCAGCAGTTTGCCCCGGACTAGCGGATACAATGAGCAGTTCTTC. It encodes CASSLPRTSGYNEQFF.

The rearrangement uses TRBV12-3 or TRBV12-4 and TRBJ1-1; D is unresolved. This CDR3 region has 12 residues. The V gene lost 6 bases and the J gene lost 6 bases, with 11 bases spanning the gap. This CDR3 is CASSPLSAEAFF. As DNA, the CDR3 is TGTGCCAGCAGCCCCCTATCTGCTGAAGCTTTCTTT.

The rearrangement links TRBV24-1 to TRBJ1-2, with a possible D match to TRBD1 (6 bases). The V gene's germline CDR1 is KGHDR and CDR2 SFDVKD. This CDR3 contains 12 residues. V lost 4 bases and J 11 bases, leaving 13 bases between the germline ends. The CDR3 loop is CATSDAGDRYTF. The DNA of the CDR3 is TGTGCCACCAGTGACGCAGGGGATAGATACACCTTC.

This rearrangement joins TRBV7-2 to TRBJ2-3, with 7 nucleotides matching TRBD1. Germline loops: CDR1 SGHTA, CDR2 FQGNSA. The CDR3 consists of 15 residues. V shed 1 base, J shed 7 bases, and the junction held 8 bases outside the gene matches. Here the CDR3 reads CASSLGGGPPYTQYF. The DNA of the CDR3 is TGTGCCAGCAGCTTAGGAGGGGGCCCACCCTATACGCAGTATTTT.

This chain links TRBV16 with TRBJ2-7; no clear D. CDR3 size: 12 residues. V lost 3 bases and J lost 4, with 7 bases in between. CDR1 and CDR2 from the germline V gene are KGHSY and FQNENV. For the CDR3, the DNA is TGTGCCAGCAGCCATGGGCTATACGAGCAGTACTTC. Translation: CASSHGLYEQYF.

This chain connects TRBV7-2 to TRBJ1-5, with D perhaps matching TRBD1 (6 bases). This CDR3 comprises 14 residues. Trimming pared 2 bases from V and 5 bases from J, leaving 10 bases between. Germline CDR1 reads SGHTA; CDR2 reads FQGNSA. This CDR3 reads CASSLTGGYQPQHF. CDR3 in DNA: TGTGCCAGCAGCTTAACGGGGGGCTATCAGCCCCAGCATTTT.

This chain joins TRBV19 and TRBJ1-6; 9 bases are a match to TRBD1. The CDR3 spans 17 residues. Losses at the gene ends were 7 bases for V and 5 bases for J; bases not matched to a gene: 12. The germline CDR1 and CDR2 sequences are LNHDA and SQIVND (reference sequence). The CDR3 is CASTRTGAFSDNSPLHF. In DNA, the CDR3 is TGTGCCAGTACCAGGACAGGGGCGTTCTCGGATAATTCACCCCTCCACTTT.

This chain uses TRBV10-3 with TRBJ1-4; no definite D call. This CDR3 has 15 amino acids. Trimming took 1 base from V and 5 from J, leaving 11 bases between them. CDR1 and CDR2 (germline): ENHRY, SYGVKD. Written as DNA, the CDR3 is TGTGCCATCAGTGAGTTTGGTGGAGGGAATGAAAAACTGTTTTTT. Amino acids: CAISEFGGGNEKLFF.

The chain couples TRBV7-9 to TRBJ1-2, with D hard to call. The CDR3 runs 14 residues. V lost 5 bases and J 4 bases, leaving 14 bases between the germline ends. Per germline, CDR1 SEHNR and CDR2 FQNEAQ (reference sequence). In DNA form, the CDR3 reads TGTGCCAGCAGCCCCATCTCCTATTTCTATGGCTACACCTTC. This gives the protein CASSPISYFYGYTF.

This clone was detected only a few times. This chain links TRBV19 with TRBJ1-1, with D possibly matching TRBD1 (6 bases). V was shortened by 10 bases and J by 10 bases, with 22 bases between the two germline ends. CDR1 LNHDA and CDR2 SQIVND come from the germline V gene (reference sequence). The CDR3 is 13 amino acids. The chain's CDR3 is CATQVGEGGAAFF. The CDR3 DNA is TGTGCCACCCAAGTGGGGGAGGGGGGGGCAGCTTTCTTT.

The chain has TRBV25-1 and TRBJ2-5; 14 bases line up with TRBD2. The CDR3 spans 16 residues. V lost 0 bases, J lost 5 bases, and 2 bases stayed unmatched. Per germline, CDR1 MGHDK and CDR2 SYGVNS. CDR3 residues: CASSEYRLAGGETQYF. The CDR3 nucleotides are TGTGCCAGCAGTGAATATAGACTAGCGGGGGGGGAGACCCAGTACTTC.

The chain links TRBV7-8 to TRBJ2-3; 12 nucleotides align to TRBD2. The CDR3 is 17 amino acids. V dropped 7 bases and J dropped 2; count of bases not matched to a gene: 10. Looked up from germline, CDR1 is SGHVS and CDR2 is FQNEAQ. This CDR3 reads CASTIGLAGTPTDTQYF. The DNA for the CDR3 is TGTGCCAGCACCATCGGACTAGCGGGAACTCCCACAGATACGCAGTATTTT.

The gene calls are TRBV19 and TRBJ2-7; 10 bases are shared with TRBD2. This CDR3 comprises 17 residues. J gave up 3 bases and V 5 bases, and 13 bases lay outside the gene matches. Germline loops: CDR1 LNHDA, CDR2 SQIVND (reference sequence). DNA for the CDR3: TGTGCCAGTAGTTCGATCTCTGGACTAGCGGAACACTACGAGCAGTACTTC. Translated: CASSSISGLAEHYEQYF.

A single count supports this clone. This sequence joins TRBV5-1 and TRBJ2-7, with a possible D match to TRBD1 (6 bases). The CDR3 totals 15 residues. Germline lookup yields CDR1 SGHRS and CDR2 YFSETQ. V shed 0 bases and J shed 1 base, with 11 bases lying between them. CDR3 amino acids: CASSLGGGRSYEQYF. The CDR3 coding sequence is TGCGCCAGCAGCTTGGGTGGGGGCCGTTCCTACGAGCAGTACTTC.

The chain has TRBV15 and TRBJ2-7, with 10 bases fitting TRBD2. The trim removed 3 bases at V and 7 bases at J, leaving 12 bases unmatched. This CDR3 has 16 amino acids. The germline V gene encodes CDR1 LNHNV and CDR2 YYDKDF (reference sequence). CDR3: CATSRARAGGPKEQYF. Here the CDR3 DNA reads TGTGCCACCAGCAGGGCCAGAGCGGGGGGGCCGAAGGAGCAGTACTTC.

The chain uses TRBV18 and TRBJ2-7; perhaps TRBD1 as D (6 bases). This CDR3 region has 14 residues. Germline V gives CDR1 KGHSH, CDR2 LQKENI. V lost 6 bases, J lost 5 bases, and 17 bases lay in between. Here the CDR3 DNA reads TGTGCCAGCTCCCTAGCAGGGGATTCTAACGAGCAGTACTTC. It is translated as CASSLAGDSNEQYF.

This chain uses TRBV25-1 with TRBJ1-5; maybe TRBD1 (5 bases). The V gene lost 4 bases and the J gene lost 0 bases, with 16 bases spanning the gap. Germline CDR1 reads MGHDK; CDR2 reads SYGVNS. This CDR3 is 17 amino acids long. CDR3 residues: CASSGSADTYSNQPQHF. CDR3 nucleotide sequence: TGTGCCAGCAGTGGAAGCGCGGACACTTATAGCAATCAGCCCCAGCATTTT.

The chain couples TRBV5-4 to TRBJ2-2; 10 bases agree with TRBD2. The CDR3 is 16 residues long. CDR1 is SGHNT and CDR2 is YYREEE in the germline V gene (reference sequence). After removal of 3 bases from V and 5 bases from J, the junction contained 7 bases not matched to a gene. Written as DNA, the CDR3 is TGTGCCAGCAGCTCCCTAGCGGGGGCGGGGACCGGGGAGCTGTTTTTT. Amino acids: CASSSLAGAGTGELFF.

V is TRBV5-4 and J is TRBJ1-3, with D hard to call. This CDR3 spans 13 amino acids. Germline values: CDR1 SGHNT, CDR2 YYREEE (reference sequence). V lost 4 bases and J lost 2, with 7 bases in between. CDR3 coding DNA: TGTGCCAGCAGCGTGGGAGCTGGAAACACCATATATTTT. It codes for CASSVGAGNTIYF.

The V gene is TRBV9, the J gene TRBJ1-2, with 9 bases that match TRBD1. The CDR3 totals 15 residues. The germline gives CDR1 SGDLS, CDR2 YYNGEE. Unmatched junction bases numbered 12, after V lost 4 bases and J lost 8 bases. The CDR3 region is CASSPDRGTSEGYTF. The CDR3 bases are TGTGCCAGCAGCCCTGACAGGGGGACTTCGGAAGGCTACACCTTC.

The CDR3 reads CASSSGTGSYEQYF. DNA for the CDR3: TGTGCCAGCAGTTCCGGGACAGGGAGTTACGAGCAGTACTTC. This chain connects TRBV6-6 to TRBJ2-7; 9 positions agree with TRBD1. The trim removed 4 bases at V and 4 bases at J, leaving 5 bases unmatched. This CDR3 comprises 14 residues. Germline V gene lookup returns CDR1 MNHNY and CDR2 SVGAGI (reference sequence).

The J gene is TRBJ2-7, the V gene TRBV5-6; TRBD1 aligns across 9 bases. V was pared by 4 bases and J by 4 bases, with 9 bases of the junction left unmatched. Germline CDR1 and CDR2: SGHDT and YYEEEE. The CDR3 length is 15 residues. The CDR3, as DNA: TGTGCCAGCAGCACAGGGGGCACTGGAGGTTACGAGCAGTACTTC. Translation gives CASSTGGTGGYEQYF.

This rearrangement joins TRBV15 to TRBJ1-5; TRBD1 aligns across 7 bases. Trimming at V came to 1 base and at J to 6 bases, leaving 6 bases not matched to a gene. This CDR3 comprises 15 residues. Germline V lookup: CDR1 LNHNV, CDR2 YYDKDF (reference sequence). The CDR3 sequence is CATSRVQGQGQPQHF. CDR3 nucleotide sequence: TGTGCCACCAGCAGAGTACAGGGGCAGGGTCAGCCCCAGCATTTT.

This clone was counted between two and nine times. This chain connects TRBV7-9 to TRBJ2-1; TRBD2 is a possible D gene (6 bases). V was pared by 6 bases and J by 0 bases, with 15 bases between. This CDR3 is built from 16 residues. Germline CDR1 and CDR2: SEHNR and FQNEAQ (reference sequence). Here the CDR3 DNA reads TGTGCCAGCAGTGTCTATGCGGGAAGCTCCTACAATGAGCAGTTCTTC. Residues: CASSVYAGSSYNEQFF.